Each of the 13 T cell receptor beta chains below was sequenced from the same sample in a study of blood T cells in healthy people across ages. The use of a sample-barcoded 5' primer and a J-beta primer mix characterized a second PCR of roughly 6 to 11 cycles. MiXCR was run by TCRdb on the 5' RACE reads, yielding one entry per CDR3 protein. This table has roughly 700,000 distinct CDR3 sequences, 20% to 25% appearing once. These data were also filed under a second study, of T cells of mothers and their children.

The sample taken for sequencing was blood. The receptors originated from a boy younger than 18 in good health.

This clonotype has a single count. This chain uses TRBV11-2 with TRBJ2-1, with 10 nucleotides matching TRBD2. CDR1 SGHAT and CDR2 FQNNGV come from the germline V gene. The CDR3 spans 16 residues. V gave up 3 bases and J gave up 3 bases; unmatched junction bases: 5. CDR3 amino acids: CASSFTGTSVYNEQFF. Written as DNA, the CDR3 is TGTGCCAGCAGCTTTACCGGGACTAGCGTCTACAATGAGCAGTTCTTC.

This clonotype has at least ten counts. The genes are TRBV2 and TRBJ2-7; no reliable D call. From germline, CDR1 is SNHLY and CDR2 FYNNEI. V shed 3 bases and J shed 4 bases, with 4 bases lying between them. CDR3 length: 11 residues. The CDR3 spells CASSERYEQYF. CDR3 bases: TGTGCCAGCAGTGAGCGATACGAGCAGTACTTC.

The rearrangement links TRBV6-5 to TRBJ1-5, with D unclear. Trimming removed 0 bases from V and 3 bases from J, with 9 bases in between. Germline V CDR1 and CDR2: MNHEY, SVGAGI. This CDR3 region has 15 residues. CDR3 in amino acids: CASSYSGSLNQPQHF. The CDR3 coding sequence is TGTGCCAGCAGTTACTCGGGGAGCCTCAATCAGCCCCAGCATTTT.

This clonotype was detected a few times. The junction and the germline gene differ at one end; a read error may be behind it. CDR3 in DNA: TGTGCCAGCAGCCCCCAACAGGGGGTAAGTGAAAAACCGTTTTTT. Amino acids: CASSPQQGVSEKPFF. The chain links TRBV7-9 to TRBJ1-4; 8 bases map to TRBD1. The germline V gene has CDR1 SEHNR and CDR2 FQNEAQ (reference sequence). The CDR3 runs to 15 residues.

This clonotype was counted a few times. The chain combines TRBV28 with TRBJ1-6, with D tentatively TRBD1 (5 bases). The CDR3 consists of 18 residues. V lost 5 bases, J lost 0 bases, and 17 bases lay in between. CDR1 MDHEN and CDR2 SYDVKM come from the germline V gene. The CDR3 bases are TGTGCCAGCAGTCCTCGCGACAGCGTGAGCTCCTATAATTCACCCCTCCACTTT. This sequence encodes CASSPRDSVSSYNSPLHF.

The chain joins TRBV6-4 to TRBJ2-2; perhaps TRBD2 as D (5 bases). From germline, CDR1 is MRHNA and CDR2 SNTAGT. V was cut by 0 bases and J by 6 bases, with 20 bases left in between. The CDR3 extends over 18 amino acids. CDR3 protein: CASSDSSSSLLAPGELFF. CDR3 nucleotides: TGTGCCAGCAGTGACTCGAGTTCGTCCCTTTTAGCGCCCGGGGAGCTGTTTTTT.

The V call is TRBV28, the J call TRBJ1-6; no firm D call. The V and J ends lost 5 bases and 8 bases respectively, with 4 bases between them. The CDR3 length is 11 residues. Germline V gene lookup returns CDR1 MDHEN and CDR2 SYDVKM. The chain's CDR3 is CASSLHSPLHF. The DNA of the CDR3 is TGTGCCAGCAGTCTCCATTCACCCCTCCACTTT.

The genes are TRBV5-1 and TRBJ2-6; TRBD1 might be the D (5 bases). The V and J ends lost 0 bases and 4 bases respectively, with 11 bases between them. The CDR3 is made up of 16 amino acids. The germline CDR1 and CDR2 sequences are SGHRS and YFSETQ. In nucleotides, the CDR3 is TGCGCCAGCAGCTTGGTGGTGGGGCCAGGGGCCAACGTCCTGACTTTC. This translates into CASSLVVGPGANVLTF.

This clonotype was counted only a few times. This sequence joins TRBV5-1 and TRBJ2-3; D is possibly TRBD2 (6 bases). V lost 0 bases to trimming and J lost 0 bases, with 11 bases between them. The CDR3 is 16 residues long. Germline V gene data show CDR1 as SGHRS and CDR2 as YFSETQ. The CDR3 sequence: CASSLALASSTDTQYF. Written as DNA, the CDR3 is TGCGCCAGCAGCTTGGCACTAGCTTCGAGCACAGATACGCAGTATTTT.

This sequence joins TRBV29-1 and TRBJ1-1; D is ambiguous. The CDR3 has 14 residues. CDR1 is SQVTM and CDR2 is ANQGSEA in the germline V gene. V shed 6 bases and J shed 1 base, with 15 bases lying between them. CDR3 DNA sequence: TGCAGCGTCCCCACGGCCCCGGGGAACACTGAAGCTTTCTTT. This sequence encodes CSVPTAPGNTEAFF.

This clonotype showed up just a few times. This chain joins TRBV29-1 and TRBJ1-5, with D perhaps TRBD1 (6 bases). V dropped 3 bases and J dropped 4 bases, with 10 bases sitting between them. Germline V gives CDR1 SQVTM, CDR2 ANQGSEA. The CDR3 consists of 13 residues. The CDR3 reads CSVDADRNQPQHF. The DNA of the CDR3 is TGCAGCGTTGATGCGGACAGAAATCAGCCCCAGCATTTT. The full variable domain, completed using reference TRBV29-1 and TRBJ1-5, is SAVISQKPSRDICQRGTSLTIQCQVDSQVTMMFWYRQQPGQSLTLIATANQGSEATYESGFVIDKFPISRPNLTFSTLTVSNMSPEDSSIYLCSVDADRNQPQHFGDGTRLSIL.

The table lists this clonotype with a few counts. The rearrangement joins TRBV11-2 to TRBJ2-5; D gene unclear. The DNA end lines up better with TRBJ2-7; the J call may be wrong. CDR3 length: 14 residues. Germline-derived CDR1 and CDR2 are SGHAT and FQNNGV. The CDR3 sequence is CASSLDQFSYEQYF. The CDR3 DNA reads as TGTGCCAGCAGCTTAGATCAGTTCTCCTACGAGCAGTACTTC.

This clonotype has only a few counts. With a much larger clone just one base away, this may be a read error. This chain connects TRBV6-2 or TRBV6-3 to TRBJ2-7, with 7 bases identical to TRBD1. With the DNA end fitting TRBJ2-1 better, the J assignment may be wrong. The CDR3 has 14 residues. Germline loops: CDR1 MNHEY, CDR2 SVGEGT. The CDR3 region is CASSYIRGNSEQFF. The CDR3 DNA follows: TGTGCCAGCAGTTACATCAGGGGGAACAGTGAGCAGTTCTTC.